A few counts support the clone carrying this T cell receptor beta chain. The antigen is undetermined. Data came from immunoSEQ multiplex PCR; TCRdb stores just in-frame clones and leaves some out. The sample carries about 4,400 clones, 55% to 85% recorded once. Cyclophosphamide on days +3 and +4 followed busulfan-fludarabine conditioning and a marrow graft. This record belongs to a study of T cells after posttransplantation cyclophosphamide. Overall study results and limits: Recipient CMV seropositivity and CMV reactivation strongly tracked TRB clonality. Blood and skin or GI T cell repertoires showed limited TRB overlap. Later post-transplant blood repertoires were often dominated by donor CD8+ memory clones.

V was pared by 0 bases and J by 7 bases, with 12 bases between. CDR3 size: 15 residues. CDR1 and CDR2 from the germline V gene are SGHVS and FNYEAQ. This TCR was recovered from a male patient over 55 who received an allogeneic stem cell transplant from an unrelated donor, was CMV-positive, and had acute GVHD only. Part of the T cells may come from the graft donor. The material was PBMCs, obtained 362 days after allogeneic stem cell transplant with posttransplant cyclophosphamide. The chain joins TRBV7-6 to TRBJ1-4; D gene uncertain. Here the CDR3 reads CASSLAGAWSEKLFF. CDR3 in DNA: TGTGCCAGCAGCTTAGCGGGTGCCTGGAGTGAAAAACTGTTTTTT. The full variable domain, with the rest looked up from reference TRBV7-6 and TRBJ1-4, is GAGVSQSPRYKVTKRGQDVALRCDPISGHVSLYWYRQALGQGPEFLTYFNYEAQQDKSGLPNDRFSAERPEGSISTLTIQRTEQRDSAMYRCASSLAGAWSEKLFFGSGTQLSVL.